This TCR beta chain was identified in a study of cytomegalovirus exposure and HLA in healthy donors. Study summary: Earlier, approximately 180 million T cells were analyzed, and some 120 million unique TCR beta sequences were found among them.

PCR was performed using 60 Vbeta and 13 Jbeta primers. Original processing notes: In a later analysis, the count reached about 82 million unique TCR beta chains, with 10 million to 11 million shared. Profiling relied on immunoSEQ multiplex PCR, and the TCRdb table lists in-frame clones only, not all of them. The DNA gave D and trimming, while V, J and clone size come from that table. The table shows fewer than 200,000 clones, with 75% to 90% occurring only once. This CDR3 contains 12 residues. Germline assignment: CDR1 GTSNPN and CDR2 SVGIG (reference sequence). Regarding this clone: The junction and the germline gene differ at one end; a read error may be behind it.

The specimen was PBMCs. V gene TRBV30 combines with J gene TRBJ1-2; TRBD1 might be the D (6 bases). The clonotype was recovered from a woman aged 50 to 65 in good health and CMV-seropositive. DNA of the CDR3: TGTGCCTGGAGGGAATCCGGGCAGGGGCTTTTCTTC. Protein product: CAWRESGQGLFF.